These 31 T cell receptor beta chains originate from one sample sequenced in a study of memory CD4+ T cells and cytomegalovirus serostatus. The table came from immunoSEQ multiplex PCR; TCRdb's copy has only in-frame clones and leaves some out. The sample shows 40,000 to 55,000 clones, 76% of them seen only once. Single viable CD3+CD4+CD8-CD45RO+ cells were sorted as the memory CD4+ T cells. Input material: memory CD4+ T cells from blood. These receptors originate from an adult in good health and CMV-seronegative.

This rearrangement joins TRBV7-9 to TRBJ2-2, with a possible D match to TRBD2 (6 bases). The V and J ends lost 2 bases and 8 bases respectively, with 9 bases between them. Germline V CDR1 and CDR2: SEHNR, FQNEAQ (reference sequence). CDR3 length: 13 amino acids. The CDR3 DNA sequence: TGTGCCAGCAGCTTATGGGGGGAAGGGGAGCTGTTTTTT. Its protein is CASSLWGEGELFF.

The chain carries TRBV6-6 and TRBJ1-1; no reliable D call. Germline lookup yields CDR1 MNHNY and CDR2 SVGAGI (reference sequence). V gave up 2 bases and J gave up 3 bases, with 4 bases separating them. The CDR3 contains 12 residues. The CDR3 nucleotides read TGTGCCAGCAGTTACCCGGACACTGAAGCTTTCTTT. Residues: CASSYPDTEAFF.

CDR3 loop: CASSLSQGFQETQYF. CDR3 bases: TGTGCCAGCAGCTTAAGTCAGGGGTTCCAAGAGACCCAGTACTTC. The rearrangement joins TRBV7-7 to TRBJ2-5; tentatively, D is TRBD1 (6 bases). The germline V gene encodes CDR1 SSHAT and CDR2 FNYEAQ (reference sequence). Trimming stripped 2 bases from V and 1 base from J, with 11 bases between. CDR3 length: 15 amino acids.

The V and J genes are TRBV7-9 and TRBJ1-4; 8 nucleotides line up with TRBD1. V trimming: 5 bases; J trimming: 5 bases; junction bases outside the gene matches: 7. This CDR3 spans 15 amino acids. CDR1 is SEHNR, CDR2 FQNEAQ, per germline (reference sequence). Here the CDR3 DNA reads TGTGCCAGCAGCCTAAGGACAGGGAAAAATGAAAAACTGTTTTTT. This encodes CASSLRTGKNEKLFF. Using reference TRBV7-9 and TRBJ1-4 for the parts outside the CDR3, the full variable domain is DTGVSQNPRHKITKRGQNVTFRCDPISEHNRLYWYRQTLGQGPEFLTYFQNEAQLEKSRLLSDRFSAERPKGSFSTLEIQRTEQGDSAMYLCASSLRTGKNEKLFFGSGTQLSVL.

The chain is built from TRBV14 and TRBJ2-5; D gene uncertain. V lost 4 bases to trimming and J lost 9 bases, with 12 bases between them. Germline CDR1 is SGHDN and CDR2 is FVKESK. This CDR3 has 12 amino acids. CDR3 protein: CASSPSKGPQYF. The CDR3, as DNA: TGTGCCAGCAGCCCTTCGAAGGGTCCCCAGTACTTC.

This chain connects TRBV28 to TRBJ2-7; 8 nucleotides align to TRBD2. Looked up from germline, CDR1 is MDHEN and CDR2 is SYDVKM. The CDR3 length is 18 residues. V dropped 7 bases and J dropped 2; count of bases not matched to a gene: 19. The CDR3 DNA reads as TGTGCCAGCACCATAGGATCATTTTCCGGGGGGGCTACCTACGAGCAGTACTTC. It yields the protein CASTIGSFSGGATYEQYF. Filled out from reference TRBV28 and TRBJ2-7, the complete variable domain reads DVKVTQSSRYLVKRTGEKVFLECVQDMDHENMFWYRQDPGLGLRLIYFSYDVKMKEKGDIPEGYSVSREKKERFSLILESASTNQTSMYLCASTIGSFSGGATYEQYFGPGTRLTVT.

This chain uses TRBV6-6 with TRBJ1-2, with D unresolved. Per germline, CDR1 MNHNY and CDR2 SVGAGI (reference sequence). The CDR3 spans 12 residues. V dropped 2 bases and J dropped 1 base, with 2 bases sitting between them. CDR3 sequence reads: CASSYHNYGYTF. The CDR3 DNA follows: TGTGCCAGCAGTTACCATAACTATGGCTACACCTTC.

This clone was seen only a few times. The chain couples TRBV11-2 to TRBJ1-5; D not certain. Germline V gene lookup returns CDR1 SGHAT and CDR2 FQNNGV. This CDR3 region has 13 residues. V was shortened by 0 bases and J by 6 bases, with 6 bases between the two germline ends. The DNA of the CDR3 is TGTGCCAGCAGCTTAGATCTAGGTCAGCCCCAGCATTTT. Encoded protein: CASSLDLGQPQHF.

The V gene is TRBV6-1, the J gene TRBJ2-5; D might be TRBD1 or TRBD2, each matching 7 bases. Per germline, CDR1 MNHNS and CDR2 SASEGT. V was shortened by 7 bases and J by 5 bases, with 20 bases between the two germline ends. CDR3 length equals 15 residues. CDR3 DNA sequence: TGTGCCAGCACCTGGGCAGGGGGGGCGAGGGAGACCCAGTACTTC. As protein: CASTWAGGARETQYF.

This chain connects TRBV27 to TRBJ2-5, with D possibly TRBD1 on 6 matching bases. Trimming removed 5 bases from V and 5 bases from J, with 15 bases in between. The CDR3 has 14 residues. Germline V CDR1 and CDR2: MNHEY, SMNVEV (reference sequence). CDR3 coding DNA: TGTGCCAGCAGTCGCCCAGGGGCAGGGGAGACCCAGTACTTC. Amino acids: CASSRPGAGETQYF.

The chain couples TRBV15 to TRBJ2-1; 8 bases are a match to TRBD2. The CDR3 is made up of 16 amino acids. Germline CDR1 and CDR2: LNHNV and YYDKDF (reference sequence). The junction had 3 bases not matched to a gene; V was cut back by 2 bases and J by 0 bases. CDR3 loop: CATSRTSGSSYNEQFF. The DNA for the CDR3 is TGTGCCACCAGCAGAACTAGCGGTAGCTCCTACAATGAGCAGTTCTTC.

The CDR3, as DNA: TGTGCCAGTAGTATAGGGGGACTGAGCAATCAGCCCCAGCATTTT. As protein: CASSIGGLSNQPQHF. The V gene is TRBV19, the J gene TRBJ1-5, with TRBD1 as a possible D gene (5 bases). Germline CDR1 is LNHDA and CDR2 is SQIVND (reference sequence). This CDR3 has 15 amino acids. V lost 1 base and J 1 base, leaving 8 bases between the germline ends.

The chain combines TRBV5-1 with TRBJ2-7; the match to TRBD2 covers 16 bases. CDR1 is SGHRS, CDR2 YFSETQ, per germline. This CDR3 region has 15 residues. J gave up 6 bases and V 4 bases, and 4 bases lay outside the gene matches. CDR3 coding DNA: TGCGCCAGCAGCGTAGGGACTAGCGGGGGGGGCGAGCAGTACTTC. Translated: CASSVGTSGGGEQYF.

There are a few counts of this clone. The chain is built from TRBV6-5 and TRBJ1-3, with a possible D match to TRBD1 (6 bases). This CDR3 contains 16 residues. The germline CDR1 and CDR2 sequences are MNHEY and SVGAGI. Trimming shortened V by 3 bases and J by 1 base, and 13 bases separated the two germline ends. As DNA, the CDR3 is TGTGCCAGCAGTTATTCACAGGGATTTTCTGGAAACACCATATATTTT. Translating gives CASSYSQGFSGNTIYF.

The V and J genes are TRBV7-2 and TRBJ2-2; perhaps TRBD2 as D (5 bases). The CDR3 is 13 amino acids. The V and J ends lost 2 bases and 7 bases respectively, with 8 bases between them. CDR1 and CDR2 from the germline V gene are SGHTA and FQGNSA. The CDR3: CASSLSGNGELFF. The CDR3 bases are TGTGCCAGCAGCTTATCGGGGAACGGGGAGCTGTTTTTT.

This chain uses TRBV7-9 with TRBJ1-3; D is undetermined. V lost 1 base and J lost 6, with 10 bases in between. The germline V gene encodes CDR1 SEHNR and CDR2 FQNEAQ (reference sequence). CDR3 length equals 14 residues. CDR3 sequence (DNA): TGTGCCAGCAGCTTAGTCGGCCACACAAACACCATATATTTT. Protein: CASSLVGHTNTIYF. Full variable domain (remainder filled in from reference TRBV7-9 and TRBJ1-3): DTGVSQNPRHKITKRGQNVTFRCDPISEHNRLYWYRQTLGQGPEFLTYFQNEAQLEKSRLLSDRFSAERPKGSFSTLEIQRTEQGDSAMYLCASSLVGHTNTIYFGEGSWLTVV.

There are a few counts of this clone. CDR3 in DNA: TGTGCCAGCAGCTTATTTTCACCCATTAGTGGGACTGAAGCTTTCTTT. Protein product: CASSLFSPISGTEAFF. The chain carries TRBV7-2 and TRBJ1-1; D not resolved. V was shortened by 2 bases and J by 5 bases, with 18 bases between the two germline ends. This CDR3 is 16 amino acids long. The germline CDR1 and CDR2 sequences are SGHTA and FQGNSA.

This clone was seen once. The genes are TRBV7-3 and TRBJ1-1; the match to TRBD1 covers 7 bases. V was clipped by 4 bases and J by 1 base; unmatched bases: 6. The V gene's germline CDR1 is SGHTA and CDR2 FQGTGA. There are 15 residues in the CDR3. The CDR3 DNA is TGTGCCAGCAGCTCTAACGGACAGGCGAACACTGAAGCTTTCTTT. Translation: CASSSNGQANTEAFF. Complete variable domain (other parts from reference TRBV7-3 and TRBJ1-1): GAGVSQTPSNKVTEKGKYVELRCDPISGHTALYWYRQSLGQGPEFLIYFQGTGAADDSGLPNDRFFAVRPEGSVSTLKIQRTERGDSAVYLCASSSNGQANTEAFFGQGTRLTVV.

The chain uses TRBV5-1 and TRBJ2-2, with TRBD1 as a possible D gene (5 bases). Germline values: CDR1 SGHRS, CDR2 YFSETQ. This CDR3 region has 15 residues. V was trimmed by 5 bases and J by 2 bases, leaving 13 bases between them. This chain's CDR3 is CASSQRQINTGELFF. In DNA, the CDR3 is TGCGCCAGCAGTCAGAGACAGATTAACACCGGGGAGCTGTTTTTT.

This clone was counted between two and nine times. The genes are TRBV4-1 and TRBJ1-3; a possible D gene is TRBD1 (5 bases). The germline V gene has CDR1 MGHRA and CDR2 YSYEKL. The CDR3 spans 17 residues. Trimming stripped 0 bases from V and 0 bases from J, with 12 bases between. The chain's CDR3 is CASSQERKGYSGNTIYF. The DNA of the CDR3 is TGCGCCAGCAGCCAAGAACGAAAGGGGTACTCTGGAAACACCATATATTTT.

This rearrangement joins TRBV29-1 to TRBJ2-1; perhaps TRBD1 as D (6 bases). V gave up 6 bases and J gave up 0 bases, with 9 bases separating them. From germline, CDR1 is SQVTM and CDR2 ANQGSEA. CDR3 length: 13 residues. The CDR3 DNA reads TGCAGCGTCCTCAGGGGCTCCTACAATGAGCAGTTCTTC. This encodes CSVLRGSYNEQFF.

This chain joins TRBV7-3 and TRBJ2-7; TRBD1 matches 8 bases. V lost 5 bases to trimming and J lost 6 bases; unmatched junction nucleotides: 9. CDR1 is SGHTA and CDR2 is FQGTGA in the germline V gene. The CDR3 runs to 14 residues. CDR3 nucleotides: TGTGCCAGCAGCCGACAGGGGATGTCGGGCGAGCAGTACTTC. This gives the protein CASSRQGMSGEQYF.

This clone turned up a few times. This chain connects TRBV10-3 to TRBJ1-6, with TRBD1 identical over 7 bases. The CDR3 spans 15 residues. Germline V lookup: CDR1 ENHRY, CDR2 SYGVKD. J lost 9 bases, V lost 6 bases, and 11 bases had no gene match. The CDR3 region is CAISQTQGGSSPLHF. The CDR3, as DNA: TGTGCCATCAGCCAGACCCAGGGGGGTAGTTCACCCCTCCACTTT.

This chain joins TRBV18 and TRBJ2-5; 9 nucleotides match TRBD2. The CDR3 totals 15 residues. V lost 3 bases, J lost 5 bases, and 7 bases stayed unmatched. Germline V gene sequence: CDR1 KGHSH, CDR2 LQKENI. The CDR3 loop reads CASSPQVAGVETQYF. The DNA for the CDR3 is TGTGCCAGCTCACCCCAGGTAGCGGGGGTTGAGACCCAGTACTTC. The full variable domain, with the rest looked up from reference TRBV18 and TRBJ2-5, is NAGVMQNPRHLVRRRGQEARLRCSPMKGHSHVYWYRQLPEEGLKFMVYLQKENIIDESGMPKERFSAEFPKEGPSILRIQQVVRGDSAAYFCASSPQVAGVETQYFGPGTRLLVL.

This chain joins TRBV6-5 and TRBJ1-1, with TRBD1 as a possible D gene (5 bases). CDR3 size: 15 residues. Trimming took 2 bases from V and 3 from J, leaving 13 bases between them. Germline V gene sequence: CDR1 MNHEY, CDR2 SVGAGI. The CDR3 here is CASSYGARGDTEAFF. The CDR3 nucleotides are TGTGCCAGCAGTTACGGGGCGAGAGGGGACACTGAAGCTTTCTTT.

In this sample, this clone turned up a few times. The rearrangement links TRBV7-9 to TRBJ1-1, with a weak D call TRBD1 (6 bases). V lost 3 bases, J lost 4 bases, and 9 bases lay in between. Germline loops: CDR1 SEHNR, CDR2 FQNEAQ (reference sequence). The CDR3 sequence is 13 residues long. CDR3: CASSFEGGTEAFF. DNA of the CDR3: TGTGCCAGCAGCTTTGAAGGGGGCACTGAAGCTTTCTTT.

The J gene is TRBJ2-1, the V gene TRBV5-4; no clear D gene. Germline V CDR1 and CDR2: SGHNT, YYREEE (reference sequence). The CDR3 is 12 amino acids. The V end lost 1 base, the J end lost 5 bases, and 4 bases lay between the germline ends. The CDR3 DNA is TGTGCCAGCAGCTTGAGTCACAATGAGCAGTTCTTC. As protein: CASSLSHNEQFF.

This chain links TRBV12-5 with TRBJ1-5; D is unresolved. V lost 5 bases and J 3 bases, leaving 17 bases between the germline ends. CDR3 length equals 16 residues. Looked up from germline, CDR1 is LGHNT and CDR2 is FRNRAP. The CDR3 sequence: CASGPMGKMANQPQHF. For the CDR3, the DNA is TGTGCTAGTGGTCCTATGGGCAAAATGGCCAATCAGCCCCAGCATTTT.

V is TRBV2 and J is TRBJ2-3; D remains unclear. The CDR3 has 14 residues. With 3 bases removed from V and 2 bases from J, the gap between germline ends came to 9 bases. Germline V gene sequence: CDR1 SNHLY, CDR2 FYNNEI. CDR3 protein: CASSDAEYTDTQYF. The DNA of the CDR3 is TGTGCCAGCAGTGACGCCGAGTACACAGATACGCAGTATTTT.

The sample holds a few counts of this clone. This chain links TRBV5-6 with TRBJ2-4, with TRBD1 as a possible D gene (5 bases). The germline gives CDR1 SGHDT, CDR2 YYEEEE. The CDR3 covers 15 residues. The V end lost 1 base, the J end lost 0 bases, and 8 bases lay between the germline ends. CDR3 sequence (DNA): TGTGCCAGCAGCTTGTACAGGCTAGCCAAAAACATTCAGTACTTC. Its translation: CASSLYRLAKNIQYF.

This clone turned up a few times. This chain uses TRBV7-9 with TRBJ2-3; the D gene is possibly TRBD2 (6 bases). Germline V lookup: CDR1 SEHNR, CDR2 FQNEAQ (reference sequence). V was cut by 0 bases and J by 4 bases, with 8 bases left in between. The CDR3 extends over 14 amino acids. The CDR3 nucleotides read TGTGCCAGCAGCTTAGCCGGGGGTGCAGATACGCAGTATTTT. This codes for CASSLAGGADTQYF.